The TCR beta chain described here comes from a study of cytomegalovirus exposure and HLA in healthy donors. This CDR3 is built from 12 residues. Looked up from germline, CDR1 is MNHNS and CDR2 is SASEGT. Clones were read by immunoSEQ multiplex PCR, and TCRdb kept only the in-frame ones, dropping some. The data show 110,000 or so clones, with approximately 91% seen just once and about 2.1% held by the top ten. V usage is TRBV6-1 and J usage is TRBJ2-5; D gene unclear. The end of the DNA fits TRBJ2-7 better, so the J call may be wrong. The receptor was derived from a woman between 18 and 30 years old in good health and CMV-seronegative. Sample: PBMCs. In nucleotides, the CDR3 is TGTGCCAGCAGTGAAGGTTCCTACGAGCAGTACTTC. Encoded protein: CASSEGSYEQYF.